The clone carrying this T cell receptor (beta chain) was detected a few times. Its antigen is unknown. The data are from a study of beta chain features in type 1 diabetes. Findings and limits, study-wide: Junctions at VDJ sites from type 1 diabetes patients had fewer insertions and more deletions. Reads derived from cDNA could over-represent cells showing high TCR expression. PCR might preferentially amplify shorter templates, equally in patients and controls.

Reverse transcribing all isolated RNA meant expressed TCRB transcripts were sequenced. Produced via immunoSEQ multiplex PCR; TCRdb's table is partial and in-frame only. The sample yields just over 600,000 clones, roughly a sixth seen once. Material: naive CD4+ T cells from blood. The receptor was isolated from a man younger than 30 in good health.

The CDR3 here is CASSVSTGVSNEQFF. CDR3 nucleotide sequence: TGTGCCAGCAGCGTATCCACGGGAGTTTCTAATGAGCAGTTCTTC. V gene TRBV9 combines with J gene TRBJ2-1; possible D gene TRBD2, 6 bases. The CDR3 runs to 15 residues. Germline V gives CDR1 SGDLS, CDR2 YYNGEE. V shed 1 base and J shed 7 bases, with 15 bases lying between them.